The 8 T cell receptor beta chains below come from one sample, sequenced in a study of blood T cell repertoires in COVID-19. TCRdb's table, derived via immunoSEQ multiplex PCR, lists solely in-frame clones and lacks some. The sample consists of roughly 150,000 clones, about 89% of them appearing once. Source material: peripheral blood. The receptors come from a man between 60 and 70 years old with acute or convalescent COVID-19.

This clone came up once. The gene calls are TRBV2 and TRBJ2-7; 8 nucleotides line up with TRBD1. Losses at the gene ends were 4 bases for V and 5 bases for J; bases not matched to a gene: 4. The CDR3 loop spans 13 amino acids. The germline V gene encodes CDR1 SNHLY and CDR2 FYNNEI. The CDR3 reads CASSADRVNEQYF. CDR3 nucleotides: TGTGCCAGCAGTGCGGACAGGGTCAACGAGCAGTACTTC.

The chain combines TRBV10-2 with TRBJ1-5; 7 bases fit TRBD1. The germline CDR1 and CDR2 sequences are WSHSY and SAAADI. The trim removed 2 bases at V and 3 bases at J, leaving 1 base unmatched. This CDR3 is built from 14 residues. CDR3 nucleotide sequence: TGCGCCAGCAGTGAGGGACAGGACAATCAGCCCCAGCATTTT. Translated: CASSEGQDNQPQHF.

In its sample, this clone was seen a few times. The chain has TRBV5-1 and TRBJ2-1, with a tentative D call TRBD2 (6 bases). This CDR3 has 14 residues. Germline V lookup: CDR1 SGHRS, CDR2 YFSETQ. V was shortened by 4 bases and J by 7 bases, with 15 bases between the two germline ends. Written as DNA, the CDR3 is TGCGCCAGCAGCAGCGGACTACCGGGGAATGAGCAGTTCTTC. Amino acids: CASSSGLPGNEQFF.

The V gene is TRBV24-1, the J gene TRBJ2-1, with D maybe TRBD2 (6 bases). This CDR3 has 16 amino acids. V lost 4 bases and J 5 bases, leaving 17 bases between the germline ends. Germline loops: CDR1 KGHDR, CDR2 SFDVKD. CDR3 coding DNA: TGTGCCACCAGTGACCCGGGGGATACTAGACACAATGAGCAGTTCTTC. Its translation: CATSDPGDTRHNEQFF.

In DNA form, the CDR3 reads TGCGCCAGCAGCTTGGGCCTAGCGGAAATCTACAATGAGCAGTTCTTC. This encodes CASSLGLAEIYNEQFF. The chain combines TRBV5-1 with TRBJ2-1, with 7 bases aligning to TRBD2. CDR3 length equals 16 residues. Germline V gene lookup returns CDR1 SGHRS and CDR2 YFSETQ. V dropped 0 bases and J dropped 3; count of bases not matched to a gene: 6.

This chain connects TRBV11-2 to TRBJ1-2; no clear D. The CDR3 has 15 amino acids. Germline lookup yields CDR1 SGHAT and CDR2 FQNNGV. The ends were cut back, 0 bases at V and 0 bases at J, with 8 bases in the middle. CDR3 bases: TGTGCCAGCAGCTTAGAGTCAGGCACTAACTATGGCTACACCTTC. Its protein product is CASSLESGTNYGYTF. Looking up the rest from reference TRBV11-2 and TRBJ1-2 gives the full variable domain: EAGVAQSPRYKIIEKRQSVAFWCNPISGHATLYWYQQILGQGPKLLIQFQNNGVVDDSQLPKDRFSAERLKGVDSTLKIQPAKLEDSAVYLCASSLESGTNYGYTFGSGTRLTVV.

This chain links TRBV29-1 with TRBJ1-1; TRBD1 is a possible D gene (5 bases). Looked up from germline, CDR1 is SQVTM and CDR2 is ANQGSEA. The V end was cut by 6 bases, the J end by 1 base, with 18 bases between. The CDR3 covers 15 residues. The CDR3 loop is CSVGGPGGGNTEAFF. As DNA, the CDR3 is TGCAGCGTGGGGGGTCCGGGCGGTGGGAACACTGAAGCTTTCTTT. Based on the CDR3 plus reference TRBV29-1 and TRBJ1-1, the full variable domain is SAVISQKPSRDICQRGTSLTIQCQVDSQVTMMFWYRQQPGQSLTLIATANQGSEATYESGFVIDKFPISRPNLTFSTLTVSNMSPEDSSIYLCSVGGPGGGNTEAFFGQGTRLTVV.

V and J are TRBV18 and TRBJ1-1, with 7 bases lining up with TRBD1. Germline lookup yields CDR1 KGHSH and CDR2 LQKENI. This CDR3 is built from 13 residues. The junction had 4 bases not matched to a gene; V was cut back by 6 bases and J by 3 bases. CDR3 region: CASSPGQDTEAFF. The CDR3 DNA is TGTGCCAGCTCGCCCGGACAGGACACTGAAGCTTTCTTT.